This T cell receptor (beta chain) was profiled in a study of blood T cells in healthy people across ages. Broader study findings: PBMCs were not sorted, which prevented a conclusive comparison of naive versus antigen-experienced cells. A strong correlation was found between TCR beta diversity and the percentage of naive T cells.

Comments on this clonotype: Its antigen is not known.

The second PCR ran 7 to 11 cycles with a sample-barcoded 5' primer and J-beta primers. TCRdb fed the 5' RACE reads into MiXCR, producing one record per CDR3 protein. The sample includes about 1.1 million distinct CDR3 sequences, roughly two fifths of them seen just once. The CDR3 contains 16 residues. The junction had 22 bases not matched to a gene; V was cut back by 9 bases and J by 8 bases. Germline V lookup: CDR1 SGHRS, CDR2 YFSETQ. The rearrangement links TRBV5-1 to TRBJ1-2, with 7 bases identical to TRBD1. Sequencing was carried out using blood. The receptor's source is a man between 18 and 29 years old in good health. The CDR3 is CATSTGTFSSGAGYTF. DNA of the CDR3: TGCGCCACCTCGACAGGGACCTTTTCAAGTGGAGCGGGCTACACCTTC.